These 3 T cell receptor beta chains were all obtained from the same sample, sequenced in a study of blood T cells in healthy people across ages. Combining a sample-barcoded 5' primer with a J-beta primer mix, a second PCR ran for 7 to 11 cycles. TCRdb re-analysed the 5' RACE reads in MiXCR, keeping a single row per CDR3 protein. The sample lists some 370,000 distinct CDR3 sequences, over 45% occurring once. Sequenced: blood. The receptors were sampled from a man aged 55 to 70 in good health.

This clonotype was detected many times. This chain uses TRBV25-1 with TRBJ1-5; D remains ambiguous. The CDR3 is 14 residues long. V lost 3 bases and J lost 3, with 9 bases in between. Germline V gene lookup returns CDR1 MGHDK and CDR2 SYGVNS. CDR3 sequence: CASSEHGNNQPQHF. As DNA, the CDR3 is TGTGCCAGCAGTGAGCACGGGAACAATCAGCCCCAGCATTTT.

This chain uses TRBV28 with TRBJ2-1; 10 nucleotides align to TRBD2. The germline gives CDR1 MDHEN, CDR2 SYDVKM. CDR3 length: 18 amino acids. Trimming cost V 3 bases and J 9 bases; bases outside gene matches: 17. The CDR3 region has the DNA TGTGCCAGCAGTTTGAGGACTAGCGGAAGTCTTCCTCGGGGTGAGCAGTTCTTC. This encodes CASSLRTSGSLPRGEQFF.

The chain uses TRBV6-1 and TRBJ2-7; 9 bases map to TRBD1. This CDR3 region has 15 residues. V lost 8 bases and J lost 2; bases outside the gene matches: 10. CDR1 MNHNS and CDR2 SASEGT come from the germline V gene. CDR3: CASRNRGQGAYEQYF. CDR3 DNA: TGTGCCAGCCGGAACAGGGGGCAGGGGGCCTACGAGCAGTACTTC.